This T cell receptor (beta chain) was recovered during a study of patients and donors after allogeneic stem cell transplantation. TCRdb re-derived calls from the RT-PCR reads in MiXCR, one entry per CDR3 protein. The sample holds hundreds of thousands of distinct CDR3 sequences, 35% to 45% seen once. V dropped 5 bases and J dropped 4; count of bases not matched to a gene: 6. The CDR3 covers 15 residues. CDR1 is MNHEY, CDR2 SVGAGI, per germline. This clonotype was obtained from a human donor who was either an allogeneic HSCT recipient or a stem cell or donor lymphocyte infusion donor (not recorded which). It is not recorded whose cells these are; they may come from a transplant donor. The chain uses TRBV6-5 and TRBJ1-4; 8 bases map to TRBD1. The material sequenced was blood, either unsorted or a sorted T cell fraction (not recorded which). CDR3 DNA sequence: TGTGCCAGCAGTAACTACAGGGGGGTTAATGAAAAACTGTTTTTT. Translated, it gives CASSNYRGVNEKLFF.